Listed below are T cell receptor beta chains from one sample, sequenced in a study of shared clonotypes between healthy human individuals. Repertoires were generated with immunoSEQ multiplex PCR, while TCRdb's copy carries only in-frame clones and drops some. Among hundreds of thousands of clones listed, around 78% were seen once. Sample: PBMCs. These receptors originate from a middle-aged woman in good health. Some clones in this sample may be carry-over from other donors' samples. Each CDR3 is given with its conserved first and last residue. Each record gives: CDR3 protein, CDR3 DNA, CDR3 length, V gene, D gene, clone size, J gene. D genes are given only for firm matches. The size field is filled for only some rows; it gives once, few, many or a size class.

CDR3aa: CASSLAAGGLYNEQFF
CDR3nt: TGTGCCAGCAGCTTAGCAGCGGGGGGCCTCTACAATGAGCAGTTCTTC
len: 16
v_gene: TRBV7-8
d_gene: TRBD2
abundance: few
j_gene: TRBJ2-1

CDR3aa: CASSRFRQGAAGELFF
CDR3nt: TGTGCCAGCAGCAGGTTTAGACAGGGGGCGGCCGGGGAGCTGTTTTTT
len: 16
v_gene: TRBV21-1
d_gene: -
abundance: many
j_gene: TRBJ2-2

CDR3aa: CASSLSSHLSTEAFF
CDR3nt: TGTGCCAGCAGCTTAAGTAGTCACTTAAGCACTGAAGCTTTCTTT
len: 15
v_gene: TRBV7-9
d_gene: -
abundance: -
j_gene: TRBJ1-1

CDR3aa: CASSQERVGNTIYF
CDR3nt: TGTGCCAGCAGCCAAGAGAGGGTTGGAAACACCATATATTTT
len: 14
v_gene: TRBV14
d_gene: -
abundance: -
j_gene: TRBJ1-3

CDR3aa: CAWTPSGDYEQYF
CDR3nt: TGTGCCTGGACCCCTAGCGGGGACTACGAGCAGTACTTC
len: 13
v_gene: TRBV30
d_gene: TRBD2
abundance: -
j_gene: TRBJ2-7

CDR3aa: CAISESTDYGWGYEQYF
CDR3nt: TGTGCCATCAGTGAGTCGACGGACTACGGATGGGGCTACGAGCAGTACTTC
len: 17
v_gene: TRBV10-3
d_gene: -
abundance: -
j_gene: TRBJ2-7

CDR3aa: CATSRGTTENTGELSF
CDR3nt: TGTGCCACCAGCAGAGGCACCACCGAAAACACCGGGGAGCTGTCTTTT
len: 16
v_gene: TRBV15
d_gene: -
abundance: -
j_gene: TRBJ1-3

CDR3aa: CASSLTDSLNTEAFF
CDR3nt: TGTGCCAGCAGTTTGACGGACAGCCTGAACACTGAAGCTTTCTTT
len: 15
v_gene: TRBV28
d_gene: -
abundance: -
j_gene: TRBJ1-1

CDR3aa: CASSFYRQPQHF
CDR3nt: TGTGCCAGCAGCTTTTATCGGCAGCCCCAGCATTTT
len: 12
v_gene: TRBV7-2
d_gene: -
abundance: once
j_gene: TRBJ1-5

CDR3aa: CASSQTGDEQFF
CDR3nt: TGTGCCAGCAGCCAAACAGGGGACGAGCAGTTCTTC
len: 12
v_gene: TRBV6-5
d_gene: TRBD1
abundance: -
j_gene: TRBJ2-1

CDR3aa: CASTGGLYNEQFF
CDR3nt: TGTGCCAGCACCGGAGGACTGTACAATGAGCAGTTCTTC
len: 13
v_gene: TRBV7-9
d_gene: -
abundance: once
j_gene: TRBJ2-1

CDR3aa: CASSLLPGTGSLAGVYNEQFF
CDR3nt: TGTGCCAGCAGTTTACTCCCCGGGACAGGGTCTCTAGCGGGCGTTTACAATGAGCAGTTCTTC
len: 21
v_gene: TRBV28
d_gene: -
abundance: -
j_gene: TRBJ2-1

CDR3aa: CASSFGSPGQGAYEQYF
CDR3nt: TGTGCCAGCAGCTTCGGCTCACCGGGACAGGGGGCCTACGAGCAGTACTTC
len: 17
v_gene: TRBV5-4
d_gene: TRBD1
abundance: -
j_gene: TRBJ2-7

CDR3aa: CASSQGTTDEQYF
CDR3nt: TGTGCCAGCTCACAAGGGACAACAGACGAGCAGTACTTC
len: 13
v_gene: TRBV18
d_gene: -
abundance: -
j_gene: TRBJ2-7

CDR3aa: CAWRTGGPTEAFF
CDR3nt: TGTGCCTGGAGGACAGGGGGTCCGACTGAAGCTTTCTTT
len: 13
v_gene: TRBV30
d_gene: TRBD1
abundance: few
j_gene: TRBJ1-1

CDR3aa: CASSLSQGGTEAFF
CDR3nt: TGTGCCAGCAGTTTATCACAGGGCGGCACTGAAGCTTTCTTT
len: 14
v_gene: TRBV27
d_gene: -
abundance: -
j_gene: TRBJ1-1